Each of the 21 T cell receptor beta chains below was sequenced from the same sample in a study of shared clonotypes between healthy human individuals. Data came from immunoSEQ multiplex PCR; TCRdb stores just in-frame clones and leaves some out. Among roughly 2.5 million clones, approximately 92% were seen once, and the ten largest hold about 0.13%. The material sequenced was naive CD4+ T cells sorted from blood. As to subset: CD45RA+ positively selected. The receptors derive from a young man in good health.

The rearrangement joins TRBV10-3 to TRBJ2-7; 9 bases fit TRBD1. The V and J ends lost 7 bases and 3 bases, in that order; junction bases with no gene match: 7. Germline values: CDR1 ENHRY, CDR2 SYGVKD. The CDR3 totals 14 residues. This CDR3 reads CAIMAGQGSYEQYF. The CDR3 DNA reads as TGTGCCATCATGGCGGGACAGGGTAGCTACGAGCAGTACTTC.

The chain carries TRBV30 and TRBJ1-1; tentative D call: TRBD1 (5 bases). CDR3 length: 14 amino acids. The germline V gene has CDR1 GTSNPN and CDR2 SVGIG (reference sequence). V lost 5 bases and J 3 bases, leaving 16 bases between the germline ends. Here the CDR3 DNA reads TGTGCCTGGGGTGGAGTTAGAGGGGACACTGAAGCTTTCTTT. As protein: CAWGGVRGDTEAFF.

The chain couples TRBV5-6 to TRBJ1-5; TRBD1 might be the D (5 bases). Between the trimmed V and J ends, which lost 3 bases and 3 bases, there was a span of 16 bases. In germline, CDR1 is SGHDT, CDR2 YYEEEE. This CDR3 region has 16 residues. The CDR3 loop reads CASSSSWGVNNQPQHF. The CDR3, as DNA: TGTGCCAGCAGCTCCTCCTGGGGGGTGAACAATCAGCCCCAGCATTTT. Complete variable domain (other parts from reference TRBV5-6 and TRBJ1-5): DAGVTQSPTHLIKTRGQQVTLRCSPKSGHDTVSWYQQALGQGPQFIFQYYEEEERQRGNFPDRFSGHQFPNYSSELNVNALLLGDSALYLCASSSSWGVNNQPQHFGDGTRLSIL.

This clone occurred once. In the same sample, other DNA sequences code for this CDR3. The rearrangement joins TRBV6-5 to TRBJ1-1; D remains ambiguous. The CDR3 is 13 residues long. Germline V gene data show CDR1 as MNHEY and CDR2 as SVGAGI. The V gene lost 4 bases and the J gene lost 2 bases, with 8 bases spanning the gap. CDR3 in DNA: TGTGCCAGCAGTTTACTGGAAAACACTGAAGCTTTCTTT. Translation: CASSLLENTEAFF.

In its sample, this clone was seen once. V usage is TRBV6-1 and J usage is TRBJ1-2; no firm D call. The V gene lost 4 bases and the J gene lost 3 bases, with 9 bases spanning the gap. This CDR3 has 13 amino acids. The V gene's germline CDR1 is MNHNS and CDR2 SASEGT. The DNA of the CDR3 is TGTGCCAGCAGTGGGTGGGCCCACTATGGCTACACCTTC. Its translation: CASSGWAHYGYTF.

The genes are TRBV10-1 and TRBJ1-6, with D hard to call. The V end lost 4 bases, the J end lost 7 bases, and 5 bases lay between the germline ends. The germline V gene encodes CDR1 WNHNN and CDR2 SYGVQD (reference sequence). CDR3 length equals 12 residues. In DNA form, the CDR3 reads TGCGCCAGCAGTGGCGGGAATTCACCCCTCCACTTT. It yields the protein CASSGGNSPLHF.

The chain joins TRBV6-5 to TRBJ2-6; no clear D gene. The CDR3 spans 13 residues. V dropped 8 bases and J dropped 1 base, with 6 bases sitting between them. CDR1 and CDR2 (germline): MNHEY, SVGAGI. The CDR3 DNA sequence: TGTGCCAGCGGTCGATCTGGGGCCAACGTCCTGACTTTC. It specifies CASGRSGANVLTF.

The chain employs TRBV9 and TRBJ1-6; D is undetermined. Per the germline V gene, CDR1 is SGDLS and CDR2 is YYNGEE. The V gene lost 4 bases and the J gene lost 0 bases, with 11 bases spanning the gap. This CDR3 comprises 16 residues. The CDR3, as DNA: TGTGCCAGCAGCCGAGACATGAGCTCCTATAATTCACCCCTCCACTTT. Residues: CASSRDMSSYNSPLHF.

V and J are TRBV7-2 and TRBJ1-5; the D is unclear. The germline V gene has CDR1 SGHTA and CDR2 FQGNSA. With 1 base removed from V and 5 bases from J, the gap between germline ends came to 15 bases. The CDR3 has 16 amino acids. CDR3 sequence: CASSLDSTRWDQPQHF. The CDR3 region has the DNA TGTGCCAGCAGCTTAGATTCGACCAGGTGGGATCAGCCCCAGCATTTT.

V usage is TRBV7-9 and J usage is TRBJ2-5, with D possibly being TRBD1 (6 bases). Germline CDR1 and CDR2: SEHNR and FQNEAQ (reference sequence). V lost 5 bases and J lost 3, with 16 bases in between. The CDR3 consists of 15 residues. In DNA, the CDR3 is TGTGCCAGCAGCCCCACAGGGCGGGTAGAAGAGACCCAGTACTTC. Translating gives CASSPTGRVEETQYF.

The genes are TRBV6-6 and TRBJ2-7; 7 nucleotides match TRBD1. The length of the CDR3 is 16 residues. CDR1 and CDR2 (germline): MNHNY, SVGAGI (reference sequence). V trimming: 5 bases; J trimming: 0 bases; junction bases outside the gene matches: 10. The CDR3 loop reads CASSGRGQPSSYEQYF. CDR3 nucleotide sequence: TGTGCCAGCAGTGGCCGGGGACAGCCTAGCTCCTACGAGCAGTACTTC.

This clone was counted a single time. The gene calls are TRBV6-5 and TRBJ2-7; TRBD1 matches at 7 bases. V shed 6 bases and J 10 bases; nucleotides not matched to a gene: 15. The CDR3 spans 14 residues. The germline V gene has CDR1 MNHEY and CDR2 SVGAGI. The CDR3 DNA sequence: TGTGCCAGCAGACCCGGGACAGACCTTACGAGCCAGTACTTC. Translated, it gives CASRPGTDLTSQYF.

The chain employs TRBV5-8 and TRBJ1-6, with D maybe TRBD1 (6 bases). CDR3 length: 16 amino acids. Germline CDR1 is SGHTS and CDR2 is YDEGEE. The V end was cut by 7 bases, the J end by 6 bases, with 20 bases between. CDR3: CASPLGGGALNSPLHF. The CDR3 DNA is TGTGCCAGCCCATTAGGCGGGGGGGCGCTTAATTCACCCCTCCACTTT.

This clone is a singleton in its sample. The CDR3 DNA is TGTGCCAGCAGTTACTTCCGGGTTCGGGCTAACTATGGCTACACCTTC. It specifies CASSYFRVRANYGYTF. The V and J genes are TRBV6-5 and TRBJ1-2; no definite D call. Trimming removed 1 base from V and 0 bases from J, with 12 bases in between. This CDR3 comprises 16 residues. Germline V lookup: CDR1 MNHEY, CDR2 SVGAGI.

Of note for this clone: Other DNA sequences in the same sample also yield this CDR3. The J gene is TRBJ2-5, the V gene TRBV5-1; TRBD1 aligns across 8 bases. Germline V gives CDR1 SGHRS, CDR2 YFSETQ. The CDR3 is made up of 14 amino acids. With 0 bases clipped from V and 5 bases from J, the junction kept 3 bases outside the gene matches. CDR3 region: CASSLAGGLETQYF. The CDR3 bases are TGCGCCAGCAGCTTGGCAGGGGGCTTGGAGACCCAGTACTTC.

The rearrangement uses TRBV5-1 and TRBJ2-3; possibly TRBD1 for D (7 bases). CDR3 length equals 14 residues. V dropped 3 bases and J dropped 7 bases, with 15 bases sitting between them. Germline assignment: CDR1 SGHRS and CDR2 YFSETQ. CDR3: CASSYGQEGNTQYF. CDR3 in DNA: TGCGCCAGCAGCTACGGACAGGAGGGAAATACGCAGTATTTT.

The chain recombines TRBV21-1 with TRBJ1-2. TRBV21-1 is tagged as a pseudogene. This CDR3 is built from 15 residues. The CDR3 region has the DNA TGTGCCAGCAGCAAAGCGCAAGGGACGGACTATGGCTACACCTTC. Translation gives CASSKAQGTDYGYTF.

In the case of this clone: Other DNA sequences within the sample encode an identical CDR3. The chain has TRBV7-9 and TRBJ2-5; D unresolved. V was pared by 0 bases and J by 5 bases, with 7 bases between. There are 13 residues in the CDR3. The V gene's germline CDR1 is SEHNR and CDR2 FQNEAQ (reference sequence). The CDR3 spells CASSLAGGETQYF. The DNA for the CDR3 is TGTGCCAGCAGCTTAGCGGGTGGGGAGACCCAGTACTTC.

V is TRBV9 and J is TRBJ2-1; maybe TRBD2 (6 bases). The CDR3 runs to 14 residues. Trimming pared 0 bases from V and 9 bases from J, leaving 13 bases between. CDR1 and CDR2 from the germline V gene are SGDLS and YYNGEE. The chain's CDR3 is CASSVGASGGEQFF. CDR3 coding DNA: TGTGCCAGCAGCGTAGGGGCCTCCGGGGGTGAGCAGTTCTTC.

CDR3 amino acids: CASIPGLAGPTDTQYF. CDR3 nucleotides: TGTGCCAGCATTCCGGGACTAGCGGGACCCACAGATACGCAGTATTTT. The rearrangement uses TRBV7-9 and TRBJ2-3; 13 bases fit TRBD2. CDR1 is SEHNR, CDR2 FQNEAQ, per germline (reference sequence). J lost 2 bases, V lost 7 bases, and 6 bases had no gene match. CDR3 length: 16 residues.

The gene calls are TRBV14 and TRBJ2-2; D may be TRBD2 (5 bases). The CDR3 spans 13 residues. Germline CDR1 is SGHDN and CDR2 is FVKESK. The V gene lost 4 bases and the J gene lost 6 bases, with 9 bases spanning the gap. In DNA form, the CDR3 reads TGTGCCAGCAGCCGAGGAGGAGCCGGGGAGCTGTTTTTT. It translates to CASSRGGAGELFF.